The 9 T cell receptor beta chains presented below share a single source sample, sequenced in a study of blood T cell repertoires in COVID-19. Repertoires were generated with immunoSEQ multiplex PCR, while TCRdb's copy carries only in-frame clones and drops some. The sample holds a few hundred thousand clones, around 90% seen once. The specimen was peripheral blood. The origin of the receptors is a woman in her 30s with acute or convalescent COVID-19.

The chain combines TRBV27 with TRBJ1-2, with D possibly TRBD1 on 5 matching bases. The CDR3 is 12 residues long. The ends were cut back, 7 bases at V and 2 bases at J, with 8 bases in the middle. Germline CDR1 MNHEY, CDR2 SMNVEV (reference sequence). DNA of the CDR3: TGTGCCAGCAAGGGGATGAACTATGGCTACACCTTC. This gives the protein CASKGMNYGYTF.

This clone was counted between two and nine times. The chain is built from TRBV27 and TRBJ2-2; D ambiguous. The CDR3 is 13 amino acids. Trimming cost V 5 bases and J 2 bases, with 6 bases left between them. The germline V gene has CDR1 MNHEY and CDR2 SMNVEV (reference sequence). This chain's CDR3 is CASSPPNTGELFF. The DNA for the CDR3 is TGTGCCAGCAGTCCCCCTAACACCGGGGAGCTGTTTTTT.

The gene calls are TRBV11-2 and TRBJ1-2, with D tentatively TRBD1 (5 bases). Germline lookup yields CDR1 SGHAT and CDR2 FQNNGV. The CDR3 contains 15 residues. V gave up 3 bases and J gave up 1 base, with 12 bases separating them. The DNA for the CDR3 is TGTGCCAGCAGCTTTGGCACGGGGGTTAACTATGGCTACACCTTC. Residues: CASSFGTGVNYGYTF.

This chain connects TRBV21-1 to TRBJ2-7; TRBD2 was called by the table and not checked on the DNA. TRBV21-1 is an annotated pseudogene. The CDR3 consists of 14 residues. CDR3 bases: TGTGCCAGCTGTTGGCGGGAGGGTACCTACGAGCAGTACTTC. The encoded protein is CASCWREGTYEQYF.

This chain connects TRBV3-1 (or the pseudogene TRBV3-2) to TRBJ2-3; D is unclear. The CDR3 extends over 13 amino acids. Germline CDR1 reads LGHDT; CDR2 reads YNNKEL (reference sequence). Trimming removed 4 bases from V and 1 base from J, with 6 bases in between. The CDR3 loop reads CASSPPGTDTQYF. CDR3 in DNA: TGTGCCAGCAGCCCCCCGGGCACAGATACGCAGTATTTT.

CDR3 DNA sequence: TGTGCCAGCAGTGTCGCAGGGGGAGTCGGTGCGGAGACCCAGTACTTC. As protein: CASSVAGGVGAETQYF. The rearrangement joins TRBV6-2 or TRBV6-3 to TRBJ2-5, with 7 bases identical to TRBD1. CDR1 and CDR2 from the germline V gene are MNHEY and SVGEGT. This CDR3 contains 16 residues. J gave up 5 bases and V 5 bases, and 14 bases lay outside the gene matches.

The chain couples TRBV5-1 to TRBJ2-3, with 11 nucleotides matching TRBD2. The length of the CDR3 is 16 residues. Looked up from germline, CDR1 is SGHRS and CDR2 is YFSETQ. The V segment lost 4 bases and the J segment 4 bases; nucleotides outside the gene matches: 8. CDR3 in amino acids: CASSEPLAGESDTQYF. CDR3 nucleotide sequence: TGCGCCAGCAGCGAACCACTAGCGGGAGAGTCAGATACGCAGTATTTT. Filled out from reference TRBV5-1 and TRBJ2-3, the complete variable domain reads KAGVTQTPRYLIKTRGQQVTLSCSPISGHRSVSWYQQTPGQGLQFLFEYFSETQRNKGNFPGRFSGRQFSNSRSEMNVSTLELGDSALYLCASSEPLAGESDTQYFGPGTRLTVL.

This clone was seen more than once but under ten times. This chain uses TRBV9 with TRBJ2-3; D possibly corresponds to TRBD2 (6 bases). Germline assignment: CDR1 SGDLS and CDR2 YYNGEE. The CDR3 extends over 14 amino acids. V was clipped by 0 bases and J by 5 bases, with 10 bases between them. In DNA, the CDR3 is TGTGCCAGCAGCGTAGAGACTAGACGAGATACGCAGTATTTT. Protein sequence: CASSVETRRDTQYF.

The CDR3 protein is CASSSRLEAFF. The CDR3 DNA reads TGTGCCAGCAGCAGTCGACTCGAAGCTTTCTTT. J is TRBJ1-1 and V is TRBV3-1 (or the pseudogene TRBV3-2); D not resolved. The CDR3 length is 11 residues. Trimming took 5 bases from V and 8 from J, leaving 9 bases between them. Germline-derived CDR1 and CDR2 are LGHDT and YNNKEL (reference sequence).